A selection of T cell receptor beta chains follows, all from one sample in a study of Ad26.COV2.S vaccination and SARS-CoV-2 variants. Using immunoSEQ multiplex PCR, the repertoire was profiled, and TCRdb retains in-frame clones only, with some absent. The sample lists about 410,000 clones; roughly 90% were seen once. Sequenced material: peripheral blood, taken in a trial of Ad26.COV2.S vaccine versus placebo. The receptors derive from a person aged 18-65 years who received the Ad26.COV2.S COVID-19 vaccine or a placebo. Each CDR3 is given with its conserved first and last residue.

V	J	CDR3
TRBV5-1	TRBJ1-4	CASSLGQNEKLFF
TRBV5-5	TRBJ1-2	CASTSDGQWVDGYTF
TRBV28	TRBJ2-7	CASSLGGQGTYEQYF
TRBV2	TRBJ2-5	CASSDRNRQETQYF
TRBV7-9	TRBJ1-1	CASSLVGVNTEAFF
TRBV4-2	TRBJ2-1	CASSQVSGLRVDNEQFF
TRBV9	TRBJ2-3	CASSEGQGLLTQYF
TRBV9	TRBJ2-7	CASSPQGAGGEQYF
TRBV29-1	TRBJ1-1	CSVELPNGAFF
TRBV5-6	TRBJ1-1	CASSRLGQNTEAFF
TRBV2	TRBJ2-6	CASSNRGRRASGANVLTF